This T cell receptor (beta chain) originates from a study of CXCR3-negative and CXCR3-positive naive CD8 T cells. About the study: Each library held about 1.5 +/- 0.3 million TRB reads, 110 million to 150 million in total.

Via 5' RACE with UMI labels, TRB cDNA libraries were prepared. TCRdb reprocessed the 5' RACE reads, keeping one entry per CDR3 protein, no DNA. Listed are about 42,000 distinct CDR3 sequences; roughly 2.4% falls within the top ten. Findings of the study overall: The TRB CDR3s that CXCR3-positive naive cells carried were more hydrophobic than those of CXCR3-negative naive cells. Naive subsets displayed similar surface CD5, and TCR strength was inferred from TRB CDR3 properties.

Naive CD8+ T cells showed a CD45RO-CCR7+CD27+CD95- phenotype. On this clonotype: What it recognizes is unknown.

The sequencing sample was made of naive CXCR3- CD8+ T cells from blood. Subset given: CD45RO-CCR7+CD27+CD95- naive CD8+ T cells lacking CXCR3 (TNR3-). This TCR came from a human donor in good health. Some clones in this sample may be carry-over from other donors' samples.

The CDR3 protein is CASGFEGQRNTEAFF. The gene calls are TRBV12-5 and TRBJ1-1; the D gene TCRdb calls, TRBD1, cannot be checked with no DNA. The CDR3 covers 15 residues. CDR1 is LGHNT, CDR2 FRNRAP, per germline. The variable domain in full, with the rest retrieved from reference TRBV12-5 and TRBJ1-1, is DARVTQTPRHKVTEMGQEVTMRCQPILGHNTVFWYRQTMMQGLELLAYFRNRAPLDDSGMPKDRFSAEMPDATLATLKIQPSEPRDSAVYFCASGFEGQRNTEAFFGQGTRLTVV.